This TCR beta chain was retrieved from a study of cytomegalovirus exposure and HLA in healthy donors. In the case of this clone: Its specificity is unknown.

The protocol was immunoSEQ multiplex PCR, while the TCRdb copy is restricted to in-frame clones and leaves out a portion. Among around 130,000 clones listed, more than 75% were seen once. General observations from the study: Reportedly, cytomegalovirus status was diagnosed with high sensitivity and specificity. A list of roughly 160 TCR beta chains associated with cytomegalovirus was given. The finding came from a later analysis; first-cohort TCR clusters tended to co-occur in the 130 or so validation repertoires.

Trimming stripped 0 bases from V and 2 bases from J, with 8 bases between. The germline V gene encodes CDR1 LNHDA and CDR2 SQIVND (reference sequence). CDR3 size: 15 residues. Donors came from a validation cohort of 95 to 150 subjects, distinct from the first 666-subject cohort. This rearrangement joins TRBV19 to TRBJ1-5; D unresolved. Input material: PBMCs. This TCR derives from a woman aged 25 to 39 in good health and CMV-seronegative. CDR3: CASSIEGPGNQPQHF. In DNA, the CDR3 is TGTGCCAGTAGTATAGAGGGCCCGGGCAATCAGCCCCAGCATTTT.